The 27 T cell receptor beta chains in this list originate from one sample, sequenced in a study of beta chain bispecific antibodies for T cell cancers. These receptors are not linked to any known antigen. TCRdb called the 5' RACE reads again in MiXCR, with one record for every CDR3 protein. This table has roughly 15,000 distinct CDR3 sequences, 2.1% appearing once. Study-wide points: The leukemia cells, rather than normal T cells, gave most of the targeted TRBV signal.

Expansion lasted 2 to 3 days, with either anti-CD3 antibody OKT3 or CD3/CD28 beads. Sequences were obtained from healthy donor T cells cultured with leukemia cells. The receptors come from a human donor in good health. Some clones in this sample may be carry-over from other donors' samples.

The sample holds many counts of this clonotype. The V gene is TRBV12-3 or TRBV12-4, the J gene TRBJ2-7; 11 positions agree with TRBD2. The trim removed 6 bases at V and 4 bases at J, leaving 8 bases unmatched. This CDR3 is 15 amino acids long. The DNA of the CDR3 is TGTGCCAGCAGGGTTAGCGGGGGGGCTGTTTACGAGCAGTACTTC. Residues: CASRVSGGAVYEQYF.

This chain connects TRBV19 to TRBJ1-5; 7 bases map to TRBD1. After removal of 5 bases from V and 3 bases from J, the junction contained 4 bases not matched to a gene. Germline V gene lookup returns CDR1 LNHDA and CDR2 SQIVND (reference sequence). There are 14 residues in the CDR3. The CDR3 is CASSQTGINQPQHF. The CDR3 DNA follows: TGTGCCAGTAGTCAGACAGGGATCAATCAGCCCCAGCATTTT.

In its sample, this clonotype is medium-sized. CDR3 bases: TGCGCCAGCAGCCAAGGCCCGACAGAGAACACTGAAGCTTTCTTT. This gives the protein CASSQGPTENTEAFF. The chain has TRBV4-1 and TRBJ1-1, with D maybe TRBD1 (5 bases). This CDR3 is 15 amino acids long. With 1 base removed from V and 1 base from J, the gap between germline ends came to 10 bases. Germline values: CDR1 MGHRA, CDR2 YSYEKL.

Relative to its sample, this clonotype is medium-sized. As DNA, the CDR3 is TGTGCCACCAGCAGAGAACCAGGGACCAACACCGGGGAGCTGTTTTTT. Protein: CATSREPGTNTGELFF. V usage is TRBV15 and J usage is TRBJ2-2; D may be TRBD1 or TRBD2 (5 bases each). The V gene lost 0 bases and the J gene lost 2 bases, with 10 bases spanning the gap. CDR1 LNHNV and CDR2 YYDKDF come from the germline V gene (reference sequence). This CDR3 contains 16 residues.

This clonotype was observed many times. This chain's CDR3 is CASRLADSSYEQYF. CDR3 in DNA: TGTGCCAGTAGACTAGCGGACTCATCCTACGAGCAGTACTTC. The chain has TRBV19 and TRBJ2-7; 8 bases map to TRBD2. The V gene end was trimmed by 6 bases and the J gene end by 1 base; junction bases not matched to a gene: 5. The CDR3 sequence is 14 residues long. Looked up from germline, CDR1 is LNHDA and CDR2 is SQIVND (reference sequence).

This clonotype was counted many times. The chain uses TRBV19 and TRBJ1-1, with D possibly matching TRBD1 (5 bases). Germline CDR1 and CDR2: LNHDA and SQIVND (reference sequence). V lost 7 bases, J lost 3 bases, and 12 bases lay in between. This CDR3 has 13 amino acids. CDR3 DNA sequence: TGTGCCAGTATCCATTCGGGGGACACTGAAGCTTTCTTT. Protein product: CASIHSGDTEAFF.

This clonotype was seen ten or more times. The chain carries TRBV27 and TRBJ1-2, with a possible D match to TRBD1 (6 bases). The CDR3 has 14 residues. From germline, CDR1 is MNHEY and CDR2 SMNVEV (reference sequence). V shed 2 bases and J shed 4 bases, with 11 bases lying between them. The CDR3 reads CASSLKQGGYGYTF. CDR3 sequence (DNA): TGTGCCAGCAGTTTAAAACAGGGAGGCTATGGCTACACCTTC.

This clonotype was detected many times. V usage is TRBV20-1 and J usage is TRBJ2-3, with 7 nucleotides matching TRBD1. The CDR3 runs 16 residues. V shed 2 bases, J shed 3 bases, and the junction held 11 bases outside the gene matches. In germline, CDR1 is DFQATT, CDR2 SNEGSKA (reference sequence). Here the CDR3 reads CSARSHRGWSTDTQYF. In DNA form, the CDR3 reads TGCAGTGCTAGATCACACAGGGGTTGGTCAACAGATACGCAGTATTTT.

In the case of this clonotype: This clone may be a read error of a much larger clone one base away. V gene TRBV20-1 combines with J gene TRBJ2-7; D may be TRBD2 (6 bases). CDR3 length equals 15 residues. V lost 6 bases and J lost 0, with 18 bases in between. Germline CDR1 and CDR2: DFQATT and SNEGSKA (reference sequence). The CDR3 protein is CSALKRAFSSYEQYV. The CDR3 nucleotides are TGCAGTGCGTTAAAGCGGGCTTTTTCCTCCTACGAGCAGTACGTC.

This clonotype was counted ten times or more. CDR3 in DNA: TGCGCCAGCAGTCCCGACACCTTGACACTGTACGAGCAGTACTTC. This gives the protein CASSPDTLTLYEQYF. V is TRBV5-1 and J is TRBJ2-7; no clear D gene. Per germline, CDR1 SGHRS and CDR2 YFSETQ. Trimming took 5 bases from V and 4 from J, leaving 19 bases between them. The CDR3 is made up of 15 amino acids.

In this sample, this clonotype turned up many times. The chain has TRBV18 and TRBJ2-2; D remains unclear. V gave up 2 bases and J gave up 4 bases, with 5 bases separating them. The CDR3 spans 13 residues. Germline V gene sequence: CDR1 KGHSH, CDR2 LQKENI. The CDR3 reads CASSPIGTGELFF. The CDR3 DNA is TGTGCCAGCTCACCAATCGGCACCGGGGAGCTGTTTTTT.

This clonotype has a count of ten or more. J is TRBJ2-3 and V is TRBV13; D possibly corresponds to TRBD2 (5 bases). The ends were cut back, 7 bases at V and 2 bases at J, with 13 bases in the middle. Germline loops: CDR1 PRHDT, CDR2 FYEKMQ (reference sequence). This CDR3 is 14 amino acids long. In DNA, the CDR3 is TGTGCCAGCACCGGACTCCCATTCACAGATACGCAGTATTTT. Translating gives CASTGLPFTDTQYF.

There are many counts of this clonotype. V is TRBV20-1 and J is TRBJ2-4; the match to TRBD1 covers 10 bases. Germline V gene sequence: CDR1 DFQATT, CDR2 SNEGSKA (reference sequence). This CDR3 region has 17 residues. J lost 3 bases, V lost 5 bases, and 13 bases had no gene match. The CDR3 is CSAETRDRGPGKNIQYF. The CDR3 bases are TGCAGTGCTGAAACACGGGACAGGGGACCTGGCAAAAACATTCAGTACTTC.

This clonotype has a count of ten or more. The gene calls are TRBV2 and TRBJ1-1, with D possibly being TRBD1 (5 bases). Germline CDR1 is SNHLY and CDR2 is FYNNEI. CDR3 length equals 12 residues. Between the trimmed V and J ends, which lost 6 bases and 5 bases, there was a span of 10 bases. Here the CDR3 DNA reads TGTGCCAGCAGGCCGGGGGAAACTGAAGCTTTCTTT. This gives the protein CASRPGETEAFF. Drawing the rest from reference TRBV2 and TRBJ1-1, the complete variable domain is EPEVTQTPSHQVTQMGQEVILRCVPISNHLYFYWYRQILGQKVEFLVSFYNNEISEKSEIFDDQFSVERPDGSNFTLKIRSTKLEDSAMYFCASRPGETEAFFGQGTRLTVV.

This rearrangement joins TRBV10-2 to TRBJ2-7, with unresolved D. The CDR3 length is 13 residues. CDR1 is WSHSY, CDR2 SAAADI, per germline. V lost 3 bases, J lost 0 bases, and 6 bases lay in between. CDR3 in DNA: TGCGCCAGCAGTGAAGAGACCTCCTACGAGCAGTACTTC. Translation gives CASSEETSYEQYF.

The sample holds many counts of this clonotype. The chain is built from TRBV28 and TRBJ1-1; D unresolved. In germline, CDR1 is MDHEN, CDR2 SYDVKM. This CDR3 is 15 amino acids long. V shed 8 bases and J shed 0 bases, with 16 bases lying between them. This CDR3 reads CASSLVPELNTEAFF. CDR3 DNA sequence: TGTGCCAGCTCTCTCGTGCCGGAACTGAACACTGAAGCTTTCTTT.

This clonotype showed up just a few times. The chain carries TRBV12-3 or TRBV12-4 and TRBJ1-2; 10 nucleotides align to TRBD1. The CDR3 is 15 amino acids. J was trimmed by 1 base and V by 5 bases; bases with no gene match: 4. In DNA form, the CDR3 reads TGTGCCAGCAGTACTGGGACAGGGGTTAACTATGGCTACACCTTC. It yields the protein CASSTGTGVNYGYTF.

This clonotype was seen repeatedly, ten times or more. V gene TRBV6-1 combines with J gene TRBJ2-1, with a possible D match to TRBD1 (7 bases). Germline assignment: CDR1 MNHNS and CDR2 SASEGT. Trimming cost V 3 bases and J 8 bases, with 20 bases left between them. The CDR3 runs 16 residues. The CDR3 DNA is TGTGCCAGCAGTGACCGCCTAGCAGGGGGGACGGATGAGCAGTTCTTC. Protein sequence: CASSDRLAGGTDEQFF.

This clonotype was observed at least ten times. The gene calls are TRBV4-2 and TRBJ1-1; D remains ambiguous. The germline V and J ends were trimmed by 0 bases and 3 bases, with 17 bases remaining between them. The CDR3 contains 17 residues. In germline, CDR1 is LGHNA, CDR2 YNFKEQ. CDR3 DNA sequence: TGTGCCAGCAGCCAAGATTCTCGCCGGGGATACTACACTGAAGCTTTCTTT. Translating it yields CASSQDSRRGYYTEAFF.

The sample holds many counts of this clonotype. The chain couples TRBV7-3 to TRBJ1-1; D is possibly TRBD1 (5 bases). The CDR3 consists of 16 residues. Germline V gene sequence: CDR1 SGHTA, CDR2 FQGTGA. V was cut by 5 bases and J by 1 base, with 17 bases left in between. The CDR3: CASSPSRAGGNTEAFF. The CDR3 coding sequence is TGTGCCAGCAGCCCCTCGAGGGCCGGGGGGAACACTGAAGCTTTCTTT.

This clonotype was picked up many times. CDR3 amino acids: CASSSDSSYEQYF. In nucleotides, the CDR3 is TGTGCCAGCAGCTCTGACAGCTCCTACGAGCAGTACTTC. V usage is TRBV27 and J usage is TRBJ2-7, with a tentative D call TRBD1 (5 bases). The CDR3 extends over 13 amino acids. CDR1 and CDR2 from the germline V gene are MNHEY and SMNVEV (reference sequence). V was shortened by 6 bases and J by 0 bases, with 9 bases between the two germline ends.

This clonotype was found many times. V is TRBV20-1 and J is TRBJ2-1, with 9 bases fitting TRBD2. J lost 8 bases, V lost 3 bases, and 20 bases had no gene match. Germline V lookup: CDR1 DFQATT, CDR2 SNEGSKA (reference sequence). The CDR3 extends over 18 amino acids. The CDR3 coding sequence is TGCAGTGCTAGTGGCGGAGCGGGGGGCAAACTTACCTTACATGAGCAGTTCTTC. Translated: CSASGGAGGKLTLHEQFF.

This clonotype showed up many times. V and J are TRBV28 and TRBJ2-3, with 9 bases fitting TRBD2. The J segment lost 3 bases and the V segment lost 3 bases, leaving 4 bases of the junction unmatched. The germline CDR1 and CDR2 sequences are MDHEN and SYDVKM. The CDR3 has 15 residues. CDR3 nucleotide sequence: TGTGCCAGCAGTTTTAGGCGGGGGGGGACAGATACGCAGTATTTT. It is translated as CASSFRRGGTDTQYF. Full variable domain (rest looked up from reference TRBV28 and TRBJ2-3): DVKVTQSSRYLVKRTGEKVFLECVQDMDHENMFWYRQDPGLGLRLIYFSYDVKMKEKGDIPEGYSVSREKKERFSLILESASTNQTSMYLCASSFRRGGTDTQYFGPGTRLTVL.

This clonotype was recorded a few times. The rearrangement links TRBV19 to TRBJ2-1, with 8 bases identical to TRBD2. This CDR3 contains 15 residues. After removal of 8 bases from V and 12 bases from J, the junction contained 18 bases not matched to a gene. In germline, CDR1 is LNHDA, CDR2 SQIVND (reference sequence). DNA for the CDR3: TGTGCCAGTTCCTGTAGAGGTAGCGGGGTGAGTGTGCAGTTCTTC. The encoded protein is CASSCRGSGVSVQFF. The full variable domain, completed using reference TRBV19 and TRBJ2-1, is DGGITQSPKYLFRKEGQNVTLSCEQNLNHDAMYWYRQDPGQGLRLIYYSQIVNDFQKGDIAEGYSVSREKKESFPLTVTSAQKNPTAFYLCASSCRGSGVSVQFFGPGTRLTVL.

This clonotype is medium-sized (0.01 to 0.1%). The J gene is TRBJ2-7, the V gene TRBV13; D not resolved. This CDR3 has 13 residues. V lost 4 bases and J 3 bases, leaving 10 bases between the germline ends. Per germline, CDR1 PRHDT and CDR2 FYEKMQ (reference sequence). The CDR3 DNA reads TGTGCCAGCAGCTCACAGACGAACTACGAGCAGTACTTC. It translates to CASSSQTNYEQYF.

By share of the sample, this clonotype is medium-sized. The chain links TRBV19 to TRBJ2-1, with 10 bases aligning to TRBD2. The CDR3 is 14 amino acids. V lost 7 bases, J lost 5 bases, and 5 bases stayed unmatched. Germline V lookup: CDR1 LNHDA, CDR2 SQIVND (reference sequence). In DNA, the CDR3 is TGTGCCAGTAATCCTAGCGGGGGAAACAATGAGCAGTTCTTC. Translating it yields CASNPSGGNNEQFF. Full variable domain (remainder filled in from reference TRBV19 and TRBJ2-1): DGGITQSPKYLFRKEGQNVTLSCEQNLNHDAMYWYRQDPGQGLRLIYYSQIVNDFQKGDIAEGYSVSREKKESFPLTVTSAQKNPTAFYLCASNPSGGNNEQFFGPGTRLTVL.

This clonotype was detected ten times or more. The V call is TRBV7-2, the J call TRBJ2-7, with 9 bases lining up with TRBD1. J lost 7 bases, V lost 4 bases, and 17 bases had no gene match. Germline V gene data show CDR1 as SGHTA and CDR2 as FQGNSA. The length of the CDR3 is 17 residues. CDR3: CASSSPSTGTGIWEQYF. The CDR3 nucleotides are TGTGCCAGCAGCTCCCCTTCCACCGGGACAGGGATATGGGAGCAGTACTTC.